This TCR beta chain was sequenced during a study of cytomegalovirus exposure and HLA in healthy donors. CDR3 length: 13 amino acids. Trimming took 4 bases from V and 5 from J; bases not matched to a gene: 2. The germline CDR1 and CDR2 sequences are SGHRS and YFSETQ. Generated by immunoSEQ multiplex PCR, the TCRdb table keeps only in-frame clones and is missing some. The table records 100,000 to 150,000 clones, approximately 92% of them present only once. The chain couples TRBV5-1 to TRBJ2-5, with 10 bases that match TRBD2. The source of this sequence is a woman aged 18-29 years in good health and CMV-seronegative. The sequencing input was PBMCs. In nucleotides, the CDR3 is TGCGCCAGCAGCAGAGCGGGAGGGGAGACCCAGTACTTC. This encodes CASSRAGGETQYF.